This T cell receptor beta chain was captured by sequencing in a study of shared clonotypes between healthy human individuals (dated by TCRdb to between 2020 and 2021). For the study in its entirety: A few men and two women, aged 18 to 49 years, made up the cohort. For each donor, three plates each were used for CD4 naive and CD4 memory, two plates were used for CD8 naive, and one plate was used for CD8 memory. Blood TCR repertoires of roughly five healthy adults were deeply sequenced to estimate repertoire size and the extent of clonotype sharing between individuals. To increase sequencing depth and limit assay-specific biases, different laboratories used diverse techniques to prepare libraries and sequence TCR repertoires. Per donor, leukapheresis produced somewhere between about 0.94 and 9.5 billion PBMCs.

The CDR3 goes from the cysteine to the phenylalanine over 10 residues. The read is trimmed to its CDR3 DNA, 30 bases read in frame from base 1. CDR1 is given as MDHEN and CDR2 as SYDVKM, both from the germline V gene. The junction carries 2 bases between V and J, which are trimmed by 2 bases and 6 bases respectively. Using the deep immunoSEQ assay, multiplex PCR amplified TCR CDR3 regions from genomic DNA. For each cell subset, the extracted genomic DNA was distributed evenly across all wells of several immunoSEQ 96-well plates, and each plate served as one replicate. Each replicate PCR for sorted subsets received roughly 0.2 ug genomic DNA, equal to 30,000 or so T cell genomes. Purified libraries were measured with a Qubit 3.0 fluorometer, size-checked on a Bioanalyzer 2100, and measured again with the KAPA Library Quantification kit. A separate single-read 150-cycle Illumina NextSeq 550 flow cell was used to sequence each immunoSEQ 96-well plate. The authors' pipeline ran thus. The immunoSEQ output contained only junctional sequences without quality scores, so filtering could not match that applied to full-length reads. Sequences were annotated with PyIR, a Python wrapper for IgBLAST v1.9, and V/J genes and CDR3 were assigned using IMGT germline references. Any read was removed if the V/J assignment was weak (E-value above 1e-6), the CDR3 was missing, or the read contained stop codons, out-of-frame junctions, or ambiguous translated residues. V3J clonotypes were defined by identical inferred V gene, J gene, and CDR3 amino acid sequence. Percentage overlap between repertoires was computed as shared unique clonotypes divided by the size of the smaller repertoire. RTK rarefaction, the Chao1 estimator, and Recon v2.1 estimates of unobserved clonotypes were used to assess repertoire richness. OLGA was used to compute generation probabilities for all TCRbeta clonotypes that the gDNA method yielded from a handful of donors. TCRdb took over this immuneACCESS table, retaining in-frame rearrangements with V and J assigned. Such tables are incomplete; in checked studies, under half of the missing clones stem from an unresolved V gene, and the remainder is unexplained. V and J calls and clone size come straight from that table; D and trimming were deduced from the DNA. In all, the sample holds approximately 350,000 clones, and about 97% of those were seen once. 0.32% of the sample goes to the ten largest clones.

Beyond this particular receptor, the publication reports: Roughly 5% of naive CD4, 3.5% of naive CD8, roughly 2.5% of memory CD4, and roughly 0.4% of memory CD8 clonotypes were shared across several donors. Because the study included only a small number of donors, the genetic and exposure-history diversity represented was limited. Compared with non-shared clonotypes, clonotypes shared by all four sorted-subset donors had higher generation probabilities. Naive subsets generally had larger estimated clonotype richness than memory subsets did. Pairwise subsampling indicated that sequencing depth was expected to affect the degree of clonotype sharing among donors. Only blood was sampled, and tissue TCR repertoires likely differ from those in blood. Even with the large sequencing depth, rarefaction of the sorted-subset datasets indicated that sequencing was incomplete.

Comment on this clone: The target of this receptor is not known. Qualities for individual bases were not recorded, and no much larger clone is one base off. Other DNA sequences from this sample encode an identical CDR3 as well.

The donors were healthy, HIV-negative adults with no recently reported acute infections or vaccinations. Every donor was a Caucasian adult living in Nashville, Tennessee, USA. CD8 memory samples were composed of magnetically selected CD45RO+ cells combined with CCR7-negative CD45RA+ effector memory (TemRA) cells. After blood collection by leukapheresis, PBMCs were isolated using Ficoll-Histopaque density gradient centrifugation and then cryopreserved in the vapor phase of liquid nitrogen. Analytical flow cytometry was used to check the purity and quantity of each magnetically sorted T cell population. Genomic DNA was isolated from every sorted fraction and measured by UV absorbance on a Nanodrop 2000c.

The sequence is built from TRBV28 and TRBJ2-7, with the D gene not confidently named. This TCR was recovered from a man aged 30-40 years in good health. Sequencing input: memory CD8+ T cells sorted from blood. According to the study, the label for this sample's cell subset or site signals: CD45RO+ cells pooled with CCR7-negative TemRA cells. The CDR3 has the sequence CASSLREQYF. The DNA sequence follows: TGTGCCAGCAGTTTACGCGAGCAGTACTTC.